The text below deals with one T cell receptor beta chain. What it binds is unknown. In germline, CDR1 is MNHEY, CDR2 SMNVEV (reference sequence). This CDR3 is built from 13 residues. V lost 5 bases to trimming and J lost 4 bases; unmatched junction nucleotides: 2. Relapse after autologous stem cell transplantation occurred in every patient, and brentuximab vedotin exposure varied. This entry belongs to a study of PD-1 blockade in classical Hodgkin lymphoma. About the research overall: Patients received nivolumab 3 mg/kg intravenously every 2 weeks.

Study results and caveats: Any patient who commenced nivolumab under 1 year after ASCT was excluded. CD4+ TCR diversity, unlike CD8+, rose significantly by C4D1. Complete responders possessed baseline diversity comparable to newly diagnosed patients.

Sequencing was performed with immunoSEQ multiplex PCR; in TCRdb, only in-frame clones are kept and a portion is missing. Among some 100,000 clones listed, roughly 90% were seen once. The chain combines TRBV27 with TRBJ2-1; 7 bases line up with TRBD1. This receptor was identified in a human donor with classical Hodgkin lymphoma. The sequencing here drew on peripheral blood mononuclear cells (PBMCs), taken at baseline. CDR3: CASSLRGYNEQFF. The CDR3 nucleotides read TGTGCCAGCAGTCTCAGGGGGTACAATGAGCAGTTCTTC.